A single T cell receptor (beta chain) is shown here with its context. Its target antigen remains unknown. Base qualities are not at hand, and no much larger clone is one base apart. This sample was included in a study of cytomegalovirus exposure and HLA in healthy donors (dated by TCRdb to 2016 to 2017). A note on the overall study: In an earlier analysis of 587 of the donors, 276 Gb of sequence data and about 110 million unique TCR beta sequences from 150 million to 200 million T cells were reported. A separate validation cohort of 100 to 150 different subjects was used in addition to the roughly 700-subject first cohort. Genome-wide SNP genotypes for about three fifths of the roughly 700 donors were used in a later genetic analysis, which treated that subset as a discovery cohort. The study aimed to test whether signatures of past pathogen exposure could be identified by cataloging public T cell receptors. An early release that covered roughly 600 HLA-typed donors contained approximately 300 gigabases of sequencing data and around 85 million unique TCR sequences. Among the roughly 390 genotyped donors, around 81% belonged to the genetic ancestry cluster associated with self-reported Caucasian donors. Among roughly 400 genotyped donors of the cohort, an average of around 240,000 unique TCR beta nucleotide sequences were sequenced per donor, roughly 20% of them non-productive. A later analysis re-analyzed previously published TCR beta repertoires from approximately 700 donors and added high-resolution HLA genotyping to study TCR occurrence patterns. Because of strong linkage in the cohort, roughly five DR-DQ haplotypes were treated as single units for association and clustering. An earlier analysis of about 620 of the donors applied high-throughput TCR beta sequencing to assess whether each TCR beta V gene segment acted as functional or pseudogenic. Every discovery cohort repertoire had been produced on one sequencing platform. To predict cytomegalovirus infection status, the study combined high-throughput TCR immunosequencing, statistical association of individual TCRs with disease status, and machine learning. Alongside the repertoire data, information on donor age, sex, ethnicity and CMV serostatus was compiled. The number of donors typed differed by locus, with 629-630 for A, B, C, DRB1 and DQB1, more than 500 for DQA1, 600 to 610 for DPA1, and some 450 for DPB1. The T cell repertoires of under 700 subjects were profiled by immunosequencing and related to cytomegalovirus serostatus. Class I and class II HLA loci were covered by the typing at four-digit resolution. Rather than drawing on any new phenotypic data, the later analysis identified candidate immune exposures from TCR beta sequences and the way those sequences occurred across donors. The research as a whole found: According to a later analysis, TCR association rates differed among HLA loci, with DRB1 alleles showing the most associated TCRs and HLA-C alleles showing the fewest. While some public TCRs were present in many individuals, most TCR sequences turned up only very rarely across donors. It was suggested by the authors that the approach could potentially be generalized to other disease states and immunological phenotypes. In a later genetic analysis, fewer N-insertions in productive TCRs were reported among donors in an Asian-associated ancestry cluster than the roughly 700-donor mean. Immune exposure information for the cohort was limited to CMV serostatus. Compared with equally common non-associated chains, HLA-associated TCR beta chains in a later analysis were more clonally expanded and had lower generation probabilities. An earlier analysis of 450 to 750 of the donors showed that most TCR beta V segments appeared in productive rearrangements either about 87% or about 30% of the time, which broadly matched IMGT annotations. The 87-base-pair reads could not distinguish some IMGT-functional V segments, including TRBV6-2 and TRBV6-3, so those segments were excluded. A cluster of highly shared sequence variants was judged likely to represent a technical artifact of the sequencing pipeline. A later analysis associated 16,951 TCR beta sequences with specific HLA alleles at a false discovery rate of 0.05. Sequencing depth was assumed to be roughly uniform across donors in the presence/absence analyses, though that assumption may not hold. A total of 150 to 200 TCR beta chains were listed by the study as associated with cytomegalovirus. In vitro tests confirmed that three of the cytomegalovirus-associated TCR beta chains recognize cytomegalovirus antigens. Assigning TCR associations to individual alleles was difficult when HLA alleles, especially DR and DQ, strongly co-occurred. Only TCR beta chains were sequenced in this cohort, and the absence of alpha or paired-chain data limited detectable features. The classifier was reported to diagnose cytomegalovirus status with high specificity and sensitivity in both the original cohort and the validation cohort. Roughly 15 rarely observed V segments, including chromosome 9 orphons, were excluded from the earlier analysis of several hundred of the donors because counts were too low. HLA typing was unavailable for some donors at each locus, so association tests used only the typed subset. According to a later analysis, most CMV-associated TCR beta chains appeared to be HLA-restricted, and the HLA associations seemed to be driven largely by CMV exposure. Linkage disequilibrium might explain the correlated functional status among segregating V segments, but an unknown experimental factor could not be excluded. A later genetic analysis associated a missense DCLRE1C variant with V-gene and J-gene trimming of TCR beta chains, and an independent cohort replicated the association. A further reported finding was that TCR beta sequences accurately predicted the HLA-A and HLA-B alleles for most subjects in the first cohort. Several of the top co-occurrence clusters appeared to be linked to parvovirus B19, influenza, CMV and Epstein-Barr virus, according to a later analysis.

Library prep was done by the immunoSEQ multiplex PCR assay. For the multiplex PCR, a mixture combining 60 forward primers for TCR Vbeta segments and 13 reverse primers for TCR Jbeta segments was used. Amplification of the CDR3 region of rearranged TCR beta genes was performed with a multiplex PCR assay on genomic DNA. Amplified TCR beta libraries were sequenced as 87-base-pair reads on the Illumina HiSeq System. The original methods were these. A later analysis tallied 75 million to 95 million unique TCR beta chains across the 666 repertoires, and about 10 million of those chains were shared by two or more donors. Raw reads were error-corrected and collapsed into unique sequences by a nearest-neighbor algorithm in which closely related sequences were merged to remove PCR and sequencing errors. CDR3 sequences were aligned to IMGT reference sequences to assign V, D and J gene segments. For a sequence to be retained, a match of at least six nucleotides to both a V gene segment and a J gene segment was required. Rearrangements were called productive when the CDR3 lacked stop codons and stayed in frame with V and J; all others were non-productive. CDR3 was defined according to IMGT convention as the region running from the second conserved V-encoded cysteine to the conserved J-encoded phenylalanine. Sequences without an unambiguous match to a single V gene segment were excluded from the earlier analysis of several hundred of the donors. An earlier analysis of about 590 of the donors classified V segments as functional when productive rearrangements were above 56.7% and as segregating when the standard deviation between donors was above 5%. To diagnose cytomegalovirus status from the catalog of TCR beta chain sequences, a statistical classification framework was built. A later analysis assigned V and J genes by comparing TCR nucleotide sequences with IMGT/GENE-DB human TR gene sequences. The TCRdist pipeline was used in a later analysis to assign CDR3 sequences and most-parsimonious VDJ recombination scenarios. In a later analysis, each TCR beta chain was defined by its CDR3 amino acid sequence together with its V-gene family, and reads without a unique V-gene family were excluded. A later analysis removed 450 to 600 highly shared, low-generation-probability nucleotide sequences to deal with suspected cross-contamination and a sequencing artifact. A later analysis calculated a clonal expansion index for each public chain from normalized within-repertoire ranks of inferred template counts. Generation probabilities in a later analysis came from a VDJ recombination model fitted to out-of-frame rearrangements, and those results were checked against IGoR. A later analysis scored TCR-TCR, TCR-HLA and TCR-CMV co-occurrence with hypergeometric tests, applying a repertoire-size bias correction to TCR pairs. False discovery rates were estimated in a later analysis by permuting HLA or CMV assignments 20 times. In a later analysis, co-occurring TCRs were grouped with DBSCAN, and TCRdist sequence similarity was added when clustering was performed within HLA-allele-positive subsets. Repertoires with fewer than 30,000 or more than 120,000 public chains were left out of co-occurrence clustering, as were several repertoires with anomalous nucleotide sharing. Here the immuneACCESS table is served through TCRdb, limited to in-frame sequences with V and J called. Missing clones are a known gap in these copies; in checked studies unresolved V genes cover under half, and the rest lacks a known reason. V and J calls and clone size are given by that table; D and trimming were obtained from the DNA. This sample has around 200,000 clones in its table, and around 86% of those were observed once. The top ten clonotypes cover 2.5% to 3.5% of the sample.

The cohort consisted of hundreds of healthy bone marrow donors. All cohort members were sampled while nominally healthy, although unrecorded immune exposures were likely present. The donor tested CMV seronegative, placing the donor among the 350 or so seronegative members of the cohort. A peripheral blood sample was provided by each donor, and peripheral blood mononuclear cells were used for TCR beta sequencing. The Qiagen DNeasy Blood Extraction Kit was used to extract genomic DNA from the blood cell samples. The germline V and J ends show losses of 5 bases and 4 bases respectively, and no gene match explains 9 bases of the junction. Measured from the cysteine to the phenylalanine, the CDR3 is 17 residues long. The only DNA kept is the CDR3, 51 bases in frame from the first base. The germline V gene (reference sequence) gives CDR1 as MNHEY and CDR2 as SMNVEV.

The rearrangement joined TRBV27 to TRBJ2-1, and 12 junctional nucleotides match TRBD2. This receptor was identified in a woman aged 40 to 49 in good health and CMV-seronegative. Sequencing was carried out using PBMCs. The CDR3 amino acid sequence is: CASSPMRLAGEYNEQFF. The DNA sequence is TGTGCCAGCAGTCCCATGAGACTAGCGGGAGAATACAATGAGCAGTTCTTC.